This TCR beta chain was identified during a study of Tregs in tolerant kidney transplant recipients (dated by TCRdb to the late 2010s). About the investigation overall: The transplants used related donors with nonmyeloablative bone marrow transplantation, and mixed chimerism in the human trials was transient. TCRbeta sequencing was used in the study to identify donor-specific regulatory T cells before combined kidney and bone marrow transplantation, and the identified cells were then tracked after transplant.

For TCRbeta CDR3 sequencing, genomic DNA was extracted from sorted cells using the QIAGEN DNeasy Blood and Tissue Kit. High-throughput TCRbeta CDR3 sequencing, which included PCR amplification with bias correction and internal controls, was done commercially through immunoSEQ. Per the original workflow: Unique productive TCRbeta sequences were defined by CDR3 nucleotide sequence where primers matched, and otherwise by CDR3 amino acid sequence together with Vbeta and Jbeta genes. As a correction for sorting error, sequences shared between sorted populations at a frequency ratio of 2:1 or less were discarded, and the remaining shared sequences were assigned to the higher population. A sequence was defined as donor-reactive if the sequence was expanded at least 5-fold in CFSE-low cells compared with unstimulated cells and had a frequency of at least 0.01% in CFSE-low cells. Repertoire divergence was quantified by Jensen-Shannon divergence using the top 100 TCRbeta sequences ranked by frequency. For any sample with multiple sequencing runs, sorting error was corrected in each run separately before the runs were pooled. TCRdb stores this immuneACCESS table with in-frame sequences only. Part of the clones is absent; in the studies checked, under half of the shortfall reflects unresolved V genes, and no reason is known for the rest. V and J calls and clone size are copied from that table; D and trimming were computed from the DNA. For this sample there are 3,900 or so clones; roughly 85% appear just once. The ten largest account for roughly 1.6% of the sample.

Results and caveats for the whole study, not just this receptor: Expanding Tregs with activated donor B cells appeared to identify the most biologically relevant and donor-specific TCRbeta repertoire. Donor-specific Treg expansion exceeded global Treg expansion in tolerant patients, suggesting antigen-driven rather than nonspecific expansion. For some patients the PCR primers changed over time, which made it impossible to compare the samples from those patients at the nucleotide level. Because the study included only a small number of patients, the results must be confirmed in larger populations and under other immunosuppression protocols. Biological reproducibility was not directly assessed, although technical replication error appeared to be minimal.

The time point label for this specimen denotes: blood sample drawn before combined kidney and bone marrow transplant. Thawed PBMCs were FACS-sorted into unstimulated Tregs (CD4+CD25+CD127-), CD4+ non-Tregs (CD4+CD25-), CD4 cells and CD8 cells. Prior to Treg sorting, thawed PBMCs were rested overnight with roughly 210 IU/ml IL-2 at 37 degrees C. The patients were a handful of recipients of combined kidney and bone marrow transplants from the ITN036ST trial, and samples were available only for these trial subjects. Healthy control blood was processed to PBMCs with a Ficoll density gradient and then cryopreserved, whereas patient PBMCs were collected both before and after transplant. On this clone: It has no known antigen specificity. Base qualities are not at hand, and no much larger clone is one base apart.

For this chain, trimming is 4 bases at the V end and 0 bases at the J end, and the number of junction bases without a gene match is 8. Inclusive of the bounding cysteine and phenylalanine, the CDR3 is 17 residues long. The entry retains the CDR3 DNA only, 51 bases that are in frame from base 1. From a lookup of the germline V gene, CDR1 and CDR2 are MDHEN and SYDVKM. The chain couples TRBV28 to TRBJ2-3; the junction holds 9 bases that match TRBD2. The sequences come from Tregs from blood, collected before the transplant. The clonotype comes from a human donor who received a combined kidney and bone marrow transplant. The CDR3: CASSSPSAGGSTDTQYF. The DNA is TGTGCCAGCAGTTCGCCTAGTGCGGGGGGGAGCACAGATACGCAGTATTTT.